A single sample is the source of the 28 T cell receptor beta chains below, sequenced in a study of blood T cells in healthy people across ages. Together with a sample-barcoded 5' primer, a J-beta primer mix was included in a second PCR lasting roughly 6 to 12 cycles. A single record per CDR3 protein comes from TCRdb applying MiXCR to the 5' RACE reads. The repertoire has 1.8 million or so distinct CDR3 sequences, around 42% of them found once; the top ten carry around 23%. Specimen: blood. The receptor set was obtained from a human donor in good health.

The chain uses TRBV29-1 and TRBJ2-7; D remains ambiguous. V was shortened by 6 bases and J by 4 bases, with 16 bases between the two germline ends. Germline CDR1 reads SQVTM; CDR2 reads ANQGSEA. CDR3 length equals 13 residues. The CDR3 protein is CSVPDPSGYEQYF. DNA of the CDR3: TGCAGCGTCCCTGATCCCTCTGGGTACGAGCAGTACTTC.

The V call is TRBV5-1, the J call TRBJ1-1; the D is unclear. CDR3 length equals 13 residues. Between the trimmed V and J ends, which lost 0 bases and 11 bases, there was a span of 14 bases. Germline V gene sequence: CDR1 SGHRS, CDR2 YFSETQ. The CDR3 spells CASSLEFGGWAFF. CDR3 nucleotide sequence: TGCGCCAGCAGCTTGGAGTTCGGCGGCTGGGCTTTCTTT.

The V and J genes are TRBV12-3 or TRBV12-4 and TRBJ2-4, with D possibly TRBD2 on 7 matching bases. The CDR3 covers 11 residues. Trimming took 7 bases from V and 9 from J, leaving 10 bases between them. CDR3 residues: CASKGEGIQYF. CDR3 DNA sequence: TGTGCCAGCAAGGGGGAGGGCATTCAGTACTTC.

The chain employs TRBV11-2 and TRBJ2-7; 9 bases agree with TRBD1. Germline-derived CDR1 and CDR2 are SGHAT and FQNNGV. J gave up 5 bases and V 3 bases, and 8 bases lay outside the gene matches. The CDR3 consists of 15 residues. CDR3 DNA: TGTGCCAGCAGCTTGGAGACAGGGGGGCTCCACGAGCAGTACTTC. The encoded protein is CASSLETGGLHEQYF. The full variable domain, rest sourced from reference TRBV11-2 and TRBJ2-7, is EAGVAQSPRYKIIEKRQSVAFWCNPISGHATLYWYQQILGQGPKLLIQFQNNGVVDDSQLPKDRFSAERLKGVDSTLKIQPAKLEDSAVYLCASSLETGGLHEQYFGPGTRLTVT.

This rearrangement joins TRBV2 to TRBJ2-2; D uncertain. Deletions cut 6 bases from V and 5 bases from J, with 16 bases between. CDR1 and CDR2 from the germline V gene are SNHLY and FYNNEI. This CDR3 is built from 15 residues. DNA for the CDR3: TGTGCCAGCAGCCTAGGTAGGGTTCGTACCGGGGAGCTGTTTTTT. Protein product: CASSLGRVRTGELFF.

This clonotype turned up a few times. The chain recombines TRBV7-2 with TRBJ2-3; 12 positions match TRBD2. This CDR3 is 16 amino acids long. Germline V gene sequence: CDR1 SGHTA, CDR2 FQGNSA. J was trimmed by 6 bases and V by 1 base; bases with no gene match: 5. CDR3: CASSLGASGGADTQYF. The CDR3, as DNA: TGTGCCAGCAGCTTAGGCGCTAGCGGGGGGGCCGATACGCAGTATTTT.

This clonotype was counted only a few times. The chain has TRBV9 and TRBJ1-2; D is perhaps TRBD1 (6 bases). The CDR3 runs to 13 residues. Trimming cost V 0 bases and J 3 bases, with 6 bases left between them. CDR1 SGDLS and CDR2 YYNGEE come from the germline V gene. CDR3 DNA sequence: TGTGCCAGCAGCGTAGAGGGGGACTATGGCTACACCTTC. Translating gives CASSVEGDYGYTF.

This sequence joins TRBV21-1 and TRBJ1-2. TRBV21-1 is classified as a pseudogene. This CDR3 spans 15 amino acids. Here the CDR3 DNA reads TGTGCCAGCAGTTTAACAGAACCTTCTAACTATGGCTACACCTTC. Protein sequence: CASSLTEPSNYGYTF.

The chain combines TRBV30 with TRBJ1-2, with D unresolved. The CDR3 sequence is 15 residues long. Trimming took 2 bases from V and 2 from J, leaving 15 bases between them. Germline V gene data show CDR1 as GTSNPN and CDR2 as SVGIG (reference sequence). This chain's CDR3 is CAWSRSPGPNYGYTF. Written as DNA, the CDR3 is TGTGCCTGGAGTCGCAGCCCCGGGCCAAACTATGGCTACACCTTC.

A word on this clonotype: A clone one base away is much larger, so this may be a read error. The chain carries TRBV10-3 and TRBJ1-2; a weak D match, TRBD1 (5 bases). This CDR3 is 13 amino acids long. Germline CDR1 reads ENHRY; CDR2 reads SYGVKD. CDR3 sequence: CAIGEPDSYGYTF. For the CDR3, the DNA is TGTGCCATCGGTGAACCAGACAGCTATGGCTACACCTTC.

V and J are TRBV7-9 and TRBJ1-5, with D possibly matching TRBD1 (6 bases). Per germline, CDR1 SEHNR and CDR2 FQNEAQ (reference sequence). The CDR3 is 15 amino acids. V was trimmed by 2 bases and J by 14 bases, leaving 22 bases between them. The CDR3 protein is CASSLRPAGDGYEHF. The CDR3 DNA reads TGTGCCAGCAGCTTAAGGCCGGCAGGGGACGGCTACGAGCATTTT.

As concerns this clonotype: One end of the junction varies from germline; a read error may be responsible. DNA of the CDR3: TGTGCCAGCAGCTCAACCCCGGGACTAGCGGGGGGGCAAGAAGATACGCAGGATTTT. Protein sequence: CASSSTPGLAGGQEDTQDF. The rearrangement links TRBV3-1 to TRBJ2-3; 16 nucleotides line up with TRBD2. The CDR3 is made up of 19 amino acids. Germline CDR1 is LGHDT and CDR2 is YNNKEL (reference sequence).

As DNA, the CDR3 is TGTGCCACCAGCAGAGATCCCCGGGGGAAAGAGACCCAGTTCTTC. Residues: CATSRDPRGKETQFF. The chain links TRBV15 to TRBJ2-1, with D maybe TRBD2 (6 bases). Germline V gene lookup returns CDR1 LNHNV and CDR2 YYDKDF (reference sequence). The CDR3 covers 15 residues. V was pared by 0 bases and J by 13 bases, with 19 bases between.

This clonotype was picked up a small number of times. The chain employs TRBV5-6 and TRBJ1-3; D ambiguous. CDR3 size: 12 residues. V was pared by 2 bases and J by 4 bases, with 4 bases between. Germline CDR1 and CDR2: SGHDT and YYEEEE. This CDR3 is CASSLQGNTIYF. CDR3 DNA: TGTGCCAGCAGCTTACAGGGAAACACCATATATTTT.

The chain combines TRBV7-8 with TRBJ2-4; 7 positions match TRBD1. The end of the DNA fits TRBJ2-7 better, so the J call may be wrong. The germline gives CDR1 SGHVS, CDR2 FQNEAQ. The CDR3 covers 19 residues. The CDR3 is CASSPNRGSFGHRTNEQYF. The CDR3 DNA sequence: TGTGCCAGCAGCCCAAACAGGGGTAGTTTTGGGCATCGGACGAACGAGCAGTACTTC.

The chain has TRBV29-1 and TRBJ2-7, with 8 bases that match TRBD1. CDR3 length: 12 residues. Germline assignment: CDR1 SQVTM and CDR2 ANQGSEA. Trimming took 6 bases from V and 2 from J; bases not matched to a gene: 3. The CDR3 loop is CSVGTGPYEQYF. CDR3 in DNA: TGCAGCGTAGGGACAGGACCCTACGAGCAGTACTTC.

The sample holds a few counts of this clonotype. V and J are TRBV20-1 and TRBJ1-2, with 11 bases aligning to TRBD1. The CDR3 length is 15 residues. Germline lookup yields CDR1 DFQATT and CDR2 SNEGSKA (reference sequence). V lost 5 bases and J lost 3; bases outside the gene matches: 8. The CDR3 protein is CSARPGQGAYYGYTF. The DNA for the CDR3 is TGCAGTGCTCGCCCCGGACAGGGGGCCTACTATGGCTACACCTTC.

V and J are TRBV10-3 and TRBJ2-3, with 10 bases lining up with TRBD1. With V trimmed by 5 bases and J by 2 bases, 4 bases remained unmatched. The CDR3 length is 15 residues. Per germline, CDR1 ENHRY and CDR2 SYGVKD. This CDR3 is CAISTGTGATDTQYF. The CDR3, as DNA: TGTGCCATCAGTACCGGGACAGGGGCCACAGATACGCAGTATTTT.

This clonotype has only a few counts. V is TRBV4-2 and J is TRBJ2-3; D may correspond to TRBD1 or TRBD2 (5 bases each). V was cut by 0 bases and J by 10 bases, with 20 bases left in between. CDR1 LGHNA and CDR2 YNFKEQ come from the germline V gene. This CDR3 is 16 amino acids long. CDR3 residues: CASSQEEGPGSPSQYF. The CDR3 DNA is TGTGCCAGCAGCCAAGAAGAGGGGCCAGGCTCTCCTTCGCAGTATTTT.

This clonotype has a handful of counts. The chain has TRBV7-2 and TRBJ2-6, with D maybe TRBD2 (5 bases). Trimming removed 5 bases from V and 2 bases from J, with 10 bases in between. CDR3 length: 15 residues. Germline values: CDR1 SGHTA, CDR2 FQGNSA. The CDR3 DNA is TGTGCCAGCAGCAGGACTGCCACTGGGGCCAACGTCCTGACTTTC. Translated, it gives CASSRTATGANVLTF.

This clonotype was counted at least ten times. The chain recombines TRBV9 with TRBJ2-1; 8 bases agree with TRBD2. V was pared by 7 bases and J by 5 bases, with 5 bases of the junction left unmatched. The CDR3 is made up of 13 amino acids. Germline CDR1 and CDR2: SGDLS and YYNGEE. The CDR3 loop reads CASGLAGNNEQFF. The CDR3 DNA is TGTGCCAGCGGTCTAGCGGGCAACAATGAGCAGTTCTTC.

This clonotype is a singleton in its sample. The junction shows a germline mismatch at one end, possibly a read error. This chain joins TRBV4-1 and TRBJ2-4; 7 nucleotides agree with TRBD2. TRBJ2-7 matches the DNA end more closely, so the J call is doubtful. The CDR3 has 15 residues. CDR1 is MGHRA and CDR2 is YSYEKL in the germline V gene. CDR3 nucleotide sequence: TGCGTCAGCAGCCAAGCGGGGCAGGGCAAATACGAGCAGTACTTC. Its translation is CVSSQAGQGKYEQYF.

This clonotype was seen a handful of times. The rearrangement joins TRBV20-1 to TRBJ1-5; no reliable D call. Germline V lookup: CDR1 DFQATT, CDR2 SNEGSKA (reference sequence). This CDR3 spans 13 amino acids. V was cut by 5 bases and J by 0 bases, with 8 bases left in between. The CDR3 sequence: CSADDYSNQPQHF. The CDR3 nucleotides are TGCAGTGCTGACGATTATAGCAATCAGCCCCAGCATTTT.

The CDR3 loop is CASSFGPGVEQFF. DNA of the CDR3: TGTGCCAGTAGTTTCGGTCCCGGTGTTGAGCAGTTCTTC. The chain links TRBV19 to TRBJ2-1, with D unresolved. V shed 5 bases and J shed 9 bases, with 14 bases lying between them. This CDR3 is built from 13 residues. Germline CDR1 reads LNHDA; CDR2 reads SQIVND (reference sequence).

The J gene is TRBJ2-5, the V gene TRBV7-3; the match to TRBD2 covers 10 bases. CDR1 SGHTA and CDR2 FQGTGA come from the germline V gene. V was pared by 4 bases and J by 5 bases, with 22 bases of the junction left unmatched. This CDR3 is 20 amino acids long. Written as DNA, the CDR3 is TGTGCCAGCAGCTCCCAACCTCCGGCTAGCGGGGGCCAGAAGGGCGAGACCCAGTACTTC. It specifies CASSSQPPASGGQKGETQYF.

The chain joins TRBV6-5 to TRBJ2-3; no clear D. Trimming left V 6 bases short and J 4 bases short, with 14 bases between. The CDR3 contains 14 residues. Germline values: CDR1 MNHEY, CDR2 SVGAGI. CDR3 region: CASSLTGRADTQYF. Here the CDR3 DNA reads TGTGCCAGCAGCTTAACGGGCAGAGCAGATACGCAGTATTTT.

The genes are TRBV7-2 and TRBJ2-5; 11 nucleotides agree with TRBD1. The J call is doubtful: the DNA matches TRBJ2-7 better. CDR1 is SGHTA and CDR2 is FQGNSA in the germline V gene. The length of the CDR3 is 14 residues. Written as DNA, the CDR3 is TGTGCCAGCACCCACGGACAGGGGGCAGGCGAGCAGTACTTC. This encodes CASTHGQGAGEQYF.

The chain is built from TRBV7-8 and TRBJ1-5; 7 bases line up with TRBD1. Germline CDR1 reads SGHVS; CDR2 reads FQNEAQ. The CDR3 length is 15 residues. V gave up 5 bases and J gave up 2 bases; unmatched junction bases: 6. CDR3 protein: CASSGHTGGNQPQHF. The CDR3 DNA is TGTGCCAGCAGCGGTCACACAGGGGGCAATCAGCCCCAGCATTTT.